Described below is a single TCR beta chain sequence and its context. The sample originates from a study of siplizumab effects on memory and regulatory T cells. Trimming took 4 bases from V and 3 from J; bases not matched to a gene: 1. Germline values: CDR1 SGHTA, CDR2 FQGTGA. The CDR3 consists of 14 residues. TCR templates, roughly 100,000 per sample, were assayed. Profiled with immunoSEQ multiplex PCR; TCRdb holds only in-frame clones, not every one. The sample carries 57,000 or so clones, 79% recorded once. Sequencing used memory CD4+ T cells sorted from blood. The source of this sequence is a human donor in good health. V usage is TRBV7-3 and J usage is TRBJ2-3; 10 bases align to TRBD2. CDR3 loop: CASSYSGGTDTQYF. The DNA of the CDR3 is TGTGCCAGCAGCTATAGCGGGGGGACAGATACGCAGTATTTT.